The present T cell receptor beta chain was sequenced within a study of T cell responses to AZD1222 COVID-19 vaccine. Study results and caveats: Seropositive status at baseline applied to only six AZD1222 recipients.

Comment on this clone: The antigen is unknown.

This CDR3 region has 12 residues. Germline V gene data show CDR1 as SNHLY and CDR2 as FYNNEI. V shed 6 bases and J shed 0 bases, with 3 bases lying between them. Here immunoSEQ multiplex PCR was the method, and the copy in TCRdb shows in-frame clones only, minus some. The top ten clones hold just over 5% of a sample with approximately 150,000 clones, 94% of them seen once. The receptor was derived from an adult who received the AZD1222 COVID-19 vaccine. Sample: peripheral blood, taken 28 days after the second AZD1222 dose. The gene calls are TRBV2 and TRBJ1-5; D is uncertain. As DNA, the CDR3 is TGTGCCAGCAGAGATAGCAATCAGCCCCAGCATTTT. It yields the protein CASRDSNQPQHF.